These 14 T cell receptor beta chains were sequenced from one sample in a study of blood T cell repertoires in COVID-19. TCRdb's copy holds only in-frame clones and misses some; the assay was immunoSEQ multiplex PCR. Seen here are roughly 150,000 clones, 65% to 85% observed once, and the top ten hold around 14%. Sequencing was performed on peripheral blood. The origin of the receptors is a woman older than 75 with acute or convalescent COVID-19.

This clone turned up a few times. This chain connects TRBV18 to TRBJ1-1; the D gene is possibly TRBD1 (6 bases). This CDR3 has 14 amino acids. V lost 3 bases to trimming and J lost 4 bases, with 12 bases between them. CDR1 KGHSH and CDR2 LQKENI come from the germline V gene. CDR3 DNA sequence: TGTGCCAGCTCACCGGACAGCCCAGGCACTGAAGCTTTCTTT. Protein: CASSPDSPGTEAFF. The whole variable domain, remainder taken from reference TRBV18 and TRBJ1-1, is NAGVMQNPRHLVRRRGQEARLRCSPMKGHSHVYWYRQLPEEGLKFMVYLQKENIIDESGMPKERFSAEFPKEGPSILRIQQVVRGDSAAYFCASSPDSPGTEAFFGQGTRLTVV.

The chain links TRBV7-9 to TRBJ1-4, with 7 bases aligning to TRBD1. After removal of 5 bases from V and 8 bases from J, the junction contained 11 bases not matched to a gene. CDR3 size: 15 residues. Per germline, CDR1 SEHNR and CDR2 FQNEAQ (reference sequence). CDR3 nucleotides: TGTGCCAGCAGCCCCCAAACAGGGGTTGGCGAAAAACTGTTTTTT. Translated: CASSPQTGVGEKLFF.

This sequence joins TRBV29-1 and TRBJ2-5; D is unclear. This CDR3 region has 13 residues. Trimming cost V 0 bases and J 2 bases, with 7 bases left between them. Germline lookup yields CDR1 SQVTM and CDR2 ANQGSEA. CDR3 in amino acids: CSVEDRQQETQYF. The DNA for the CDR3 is TGCAGCGTTGAAGATAGACAACAAGAGACCCAGTACTTC.

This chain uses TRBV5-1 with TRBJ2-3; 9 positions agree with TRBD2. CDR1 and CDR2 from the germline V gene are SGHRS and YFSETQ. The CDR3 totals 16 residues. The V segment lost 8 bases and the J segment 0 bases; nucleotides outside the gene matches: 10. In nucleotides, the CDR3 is TGCGCCAGTGCCCTCCTAGCGGGGATGAGCACAGATACGCAGTATTTT. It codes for CASALLAGMSTDTQYF. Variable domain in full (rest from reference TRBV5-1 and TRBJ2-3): KAGVTQTPRYLIKTRGQQVTLSCSPISGHRSVSWYQQTPGQGLQFLFEYFSETQRNKGNFPGRFSGRQFSNSRSEMNVSTLELGDSALYLCASALLAGMSTDTQYFGPGTRLTVL.

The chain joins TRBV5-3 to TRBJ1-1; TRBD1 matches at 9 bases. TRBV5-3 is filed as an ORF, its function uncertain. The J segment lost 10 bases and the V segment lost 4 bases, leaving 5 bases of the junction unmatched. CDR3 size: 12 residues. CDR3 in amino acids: CARSKDRGTAFF. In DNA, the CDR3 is TGTGCCAGAAGCAAGGACAGGGGAACAGCTTTCTTT.

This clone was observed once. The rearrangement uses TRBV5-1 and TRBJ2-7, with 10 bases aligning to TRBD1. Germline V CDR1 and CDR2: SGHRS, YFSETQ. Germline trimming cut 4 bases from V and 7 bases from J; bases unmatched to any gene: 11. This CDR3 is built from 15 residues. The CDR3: CASSVPGTGATEQYF. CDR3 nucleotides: TGCGCCAGCAGCGTGCCCGGGACAGGGGCGACGGAGCAGTACTTC. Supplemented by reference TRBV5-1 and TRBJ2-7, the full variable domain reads KAGVTQTPRYLIKTRGQQVTLSCSPISGHRSVSWYQQTPGQGLQFLFEYFSETQRNKGNFPGRFSGRQFSNSRSEMNVSTLELGDSALYLCASSVPGTGATEQYFGPGTRLTVT.

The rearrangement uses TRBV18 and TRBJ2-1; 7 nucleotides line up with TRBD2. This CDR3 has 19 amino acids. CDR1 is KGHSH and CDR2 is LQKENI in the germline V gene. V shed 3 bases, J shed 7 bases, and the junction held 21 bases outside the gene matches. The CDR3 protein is CASSPLRPLPGRMPNEQFF. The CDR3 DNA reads TGTGCCAGCTCACCCCTACGCCCACTCCCCGGGAGGATGCCAAATGAGCAGTTCTTC.

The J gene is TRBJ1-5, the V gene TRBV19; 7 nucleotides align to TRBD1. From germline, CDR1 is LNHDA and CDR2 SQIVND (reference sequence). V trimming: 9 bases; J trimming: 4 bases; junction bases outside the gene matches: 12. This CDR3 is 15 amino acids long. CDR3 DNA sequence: TGTGCCAGCTCTGACAGGGTTTTTTTAAATCAGCCCCAGCATTTT. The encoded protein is CASSDRVFLNQPQHF.

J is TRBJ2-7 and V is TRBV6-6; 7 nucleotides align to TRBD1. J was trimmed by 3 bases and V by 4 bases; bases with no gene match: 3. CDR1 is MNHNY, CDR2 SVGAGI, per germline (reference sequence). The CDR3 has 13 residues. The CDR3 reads CASSSTGNYEQYF. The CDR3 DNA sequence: TGTGCCAGCAGTTCGACAGGGAACTACGAGCAGTACTTC.

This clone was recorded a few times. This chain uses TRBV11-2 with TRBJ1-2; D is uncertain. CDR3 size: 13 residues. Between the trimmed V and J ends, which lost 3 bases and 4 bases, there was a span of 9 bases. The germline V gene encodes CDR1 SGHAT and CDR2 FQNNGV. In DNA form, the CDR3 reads TGTGCCAGCAGCTTGGGGAGCGGCTATGGCTACACCTTC. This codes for CASSLGSGYGYTF.

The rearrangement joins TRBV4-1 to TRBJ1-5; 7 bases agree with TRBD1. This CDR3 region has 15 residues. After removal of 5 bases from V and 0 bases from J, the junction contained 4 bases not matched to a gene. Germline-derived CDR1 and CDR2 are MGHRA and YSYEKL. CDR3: CASSTGADSNQPQHF. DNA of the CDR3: TGCGCCAGCAGCACAGGGGCAGATAGCAATCAGCCCCAGCATTTT.

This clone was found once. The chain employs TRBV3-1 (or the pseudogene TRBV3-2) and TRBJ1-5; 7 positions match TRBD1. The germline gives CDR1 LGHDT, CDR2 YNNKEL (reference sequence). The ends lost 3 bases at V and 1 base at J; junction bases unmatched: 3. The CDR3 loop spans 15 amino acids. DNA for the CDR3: TGTGCCAGCAGCCATATACAGGGGAGCAATCAGCCCCAGCATTTT. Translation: CASSHIQGSNQPQHF.

The CDR3 bases are TGTGCCAGCAGCACCCAGGGAAGCTCTGGAAACACCATATATTTT. Encoded protein: CASSTQGSSGNTIYF. The chain joins TRBV11-2 to TRBJ1-3; D perhaps matches TRBD1 (5 bases). CDR1 is SGHAT, CDR2 FQNNGV, per germline. The CDR3 extends over 15 amino acids. The V end lost 5 bases, the J end lost 0 bases, and 11 bases lay between the germline ends.

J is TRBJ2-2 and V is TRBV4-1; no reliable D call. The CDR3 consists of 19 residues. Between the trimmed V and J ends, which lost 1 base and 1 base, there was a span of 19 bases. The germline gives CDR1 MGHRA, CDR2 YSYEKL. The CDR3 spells CASSQVLSVLPLNTGELFF. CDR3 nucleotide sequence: TGCGCCAGCAGCCAAGTTTTGTCGGTGTTACCTTTGAACACCGGGGAGCTGTTTTTT.